This T cell receptor (beta chain) was recovered during a study of Ad26.COV2.S vaccination and SARS-CoV-2 variants. The wider study: The donor participated in the COV1001 trial, in its Ad26.COV2.S arm.

Study-wide findings and caveats: TCR breadth and depth estimates may have understated total T cell responses. It was vaccine recipients, not placebo recipients, who had the higher spike-specific TCR breadth.

TCRdb's copy holds only in-frame clones and misses some; the assay was immunoSEQ multiplex PCR. The data contain just under 250,000 clones, around 87% of them singletons. The treatment denotes: about 20 received Ad26.COV2.S at low or high dose, single or two shots; about five received placebo; per-sample allocation not given. Sampling occurred on day 63 after the first vaccine or placebo injection. An adult donor aged 18-55 years was enrolled in Boston. The V gene lost 8 bases and the J gene lost 11 bases, with 13 bases spanning the gap. CDR1 and CDR2 from the germline V gene are SGDLS and YYNGEE. This CDR3 has 10 amino acids. As regards this clone: Its antigen is unidentified.

The sequence was obtained from a person aged 18 to 59 who received the Ad26.COV2.S COVID-19 vaccine or a placebo. The specimen was peripheral blood, collected in a trial of Ad26.COV2.S vaccine versus placebo. The chain has TRBV9 and TRBJ1-1; no clear D gene. Written as DNA, the CDR3 is TGTGCCAGTCGAGCGCCATGGGCTTTCTTT. Translated, it gives CASRAPWAFF.